This T cell receptor beta chain was observed in a study of shared clonotypes between healthy human individuals. With regard to this clone: Its antigen is still unknown. At the DNA level, this CDR3 is encoded by other sequences in the same sample as well.

Study conclusions and caveats: Larger estimated richness was generally seen in naive subsets than in memory subsets. Even with large depth, rarefaction showed that sorted-subset sequencing was incomplete.

Assay used: immunoSEQ multiplex PCR; TCRdb lists only in-frame clones, some missing. The sample records roughly 2.6 million clones, around 90% being singletons. The CDR3 loop spans 15 amino acids. V was pared by 3 bases and J by 2 bases, with 5 bases of the junction left unmatched. CDR1 is MNHEY and CDR2 is SVGAGI in the germline V gene. This clonotype was obtained from a man aged 18 to 29 in good health. This sequence joins TRBV6-5 and TRBJ2-3, with 7 positions matching TRBD2. Material for sequencing was naive CD4+ T cells sorted from blood. The subset is: CD45RA+ positively selected. CDR3 in amino acids: CASSYGGVNTDTQYF. The CDR3 region has the DNA TGTGCCAGCAGTTATGGGGGGGTGAACACAGATACGCAGTATTTT.